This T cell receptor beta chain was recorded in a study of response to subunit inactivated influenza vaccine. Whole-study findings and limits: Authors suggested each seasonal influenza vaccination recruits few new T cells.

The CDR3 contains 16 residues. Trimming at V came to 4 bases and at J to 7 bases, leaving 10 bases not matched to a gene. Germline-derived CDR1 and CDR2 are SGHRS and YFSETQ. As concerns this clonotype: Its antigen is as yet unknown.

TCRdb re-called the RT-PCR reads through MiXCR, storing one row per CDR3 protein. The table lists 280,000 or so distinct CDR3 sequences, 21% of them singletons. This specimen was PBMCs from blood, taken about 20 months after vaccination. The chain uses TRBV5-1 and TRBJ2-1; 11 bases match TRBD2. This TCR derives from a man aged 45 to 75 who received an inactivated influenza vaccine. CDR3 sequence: CASSPSTSGGLNEQFF. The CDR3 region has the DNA TGCGCCAGCAGCCCTTCTACTAGCGGGGGCTTGAATGAGCAGTTCTTC.